The 27 T cell receptor beta chains below all came from one sample that was sequenced in a study of CD4+ T cells in melanoma. Libraries were prepared by immunoSEQ multiplex PCR; TCRdb keeps only in-frame clonotypes and omits some of them. Of fewer than 55,000 clones listed, 89% are singletons. The sequenced material came from peripheral blood. These receptor sequences come from a human donor with melanoma.

This clone was seen a handful of times. This chain uses TRBV19 with TRBJ1-1; D is unresolved. V was shortened by 8 bases and J by 4 bases, with 11 bases between the two germline ends. The germline CDR1 and CDR2 sequences are LNHDA and SQIVND (reference sequence). The CDR3 totals 12 residues. Here the CDR3 reads CASRSGVTEAFF. CDR3 DNA: TGTGCCAGTCGTAGTGGGGTCACTGAAGCTTTCTTT.

The chain uses TRBV6-1 and TRBJ1-4; a possible D gene is TRBD1 (6 bases). Germline CDR1 is MNHNS and CDR2 is SASEGT. V was trimmed by 10 bases and J by 4 bases, leaving 13 bases between them. The CDR3 totals 13 residues. The CDR3 loop reads CATLRQVNEKLFF. CDR3 in DNA: TGTGCCACGCTACGACAGGTTAATGAAAAACTGTTTTTT.

The chain joins TRBV28 to TRBJ2-7; 7 bases fit TRBD1. The germline CDR1 and CDR2 sequences are MDHEN and SYDVKM. J lost 5 bases, V lost 5 bases, and 9 bases had no gene match. This CDR3 is 14 amino acids long. The DNA of the CDR3 is TGTGCCAGCAGTCCACCGCCGACAGGGAACGAGCAGTACTTC. Its translation is CASSPPPTGNEQYF. Full variable domain (remainder filled in from reference TRBV28 and TRBJ2-7): DVKVTQSSRYLVKRTGEKVFLECVQDMDHENMFWYRQDPGLGLRLIYFSYDVKMKEKGDIPEGYSVSREKKERFSLILESASTNQTSMYLCASSPPPTGNEQYFGPGTRLTVT.

V gene TRBV5-1 combines with J gene TRBJ1-1, with 8 bases aligning to TRBD1. V lost 2 bases and J lost 1; bases outside the gene matches: 4. Germline CDR1 and CDR2: SGHRS and YFSETQ. The length of the CDR3 is 15 residues. The CDR3 bases are TGCGCCAGCAGCTTACAGGGGGGGTGGAACACTGAAGCTTTCTTT. This gives the protein CASSLQGGWNTEAFF.

Only one count was recorded for this clone. The J gene is TRBJ2-7, the V gene TRBV27; 7 bases are shared with TRBD1. Unmatched junction bases numbered 13, after V lost 6 bases and J lost 2 bases. Germline V lookup: CDR1 MNHEY, CDR2 SMNVEV (reference sequence). The CDR3 runs 16 residues. CDR3 sequence (DNA): TGTGCCAGCAGCCTAACAGGGGCTCCCAAAACCTACGAGCAGTACTTC. It specifies CASSLTGAPKTYEQYF.

The gene calls are TRBV28 and TRBJ1-2; D is unresolved. The V gene lost 11 bases and the J gene lost 8 bases, with 15 bases spanning the gap. CDR3 size: 11 residues. From germline, CDR1 is MDHEN and CDR2 SYDVKM. DNA for the CDR3: TGTGCCGGTCACCCTGACAACGGCTACACCTTC. Translated, it gives CAGHPDNGYTF.

This chain connects TRBV28 to TRBJ1-2; TRBD1 might be the D (6 bases). CDR1 and CDR2 (germline): MDHEN, SYDVKM. Trimming cost V 6 bases and J 4 bases, with 18 bases left between them. CDR3 size: 15 residues. The CDR3 DNA follows: TGTGCCAGCAGCCCCTTGGGGGGGGCTGCCTATGGCTACACCTTC. Residues: CASSPLGGAAYGYTF.

The rearrangement uses TRBV5-1 and TRBJ2-1; no clear D gene. V lost 4 bases and J 8 bases, leaving 10 bases between the germline ends. CDR3 length equals 12 residues. The germline V gene has CDR1 SGHRS and CDR2 YFSETQ. Written as DNA, the CDR3 is TGCGCCAGCAGCCAATGGCCCGATGAGCAGTTCTTC. Translation gives CASSQWPDEQFF.

This rearrangement joins TRBV5-1 to TRBJ1-6; D possibly corresponds to TRBD1 (5 bases). Germline V gene data show CDR1 as SGHRS and CDR2 as YFSETQ. The CDR3 extends over 14 amino acids. V lost 2 bases and J lost 7, with 10 bases in between. DNA of the CDR3: TGCGCCAGCAGCTTCCGGGGGGAAAATTCACCCCTCCACTTT. It translates to CASSFRGENSPLHF.

The V and J genes are TRBV9 and TRBJ2-7, with 10 bases matching TRBD2. The CDR3 has 14 amino acids. The J segment lost 5 bases and the V segment lost 0 bases, leaving 2 bases of the junction unmatched. CDR1 is SGDLS, CDR2 YYNGEE, per germline. The CDR3 DNA follows: TGTGCCAGCAGCGTAGTTGGACTAGCGGACGAGCAGTACTTC. Amino acid sequence: CASSVVGLADEQYF.

This clone was counted a few times. The rearrangement uses TRBV29-1 and TRBJ2-7; 8 bases agree with TRBD2. Trimming removed 7 bases from V and 0 bases from J; junction bases left unmatched: 5. The CDR3 loop spans 13 amino acids. Germline loops: CDR1 SQVTM, CDR2 ANQGSEA. The CDR3 sequence: CSAGGQASYEQYF. In DNA, the CDR3 is TGCAGCGCGGGAGGGCAGGCCTCCTACGAGCAGTACTTC.

This rearrangement joins TRBV6-5 to TRBJ1-5; 9 nucleotides agree with TRBD1. CDR1 and CDR2 (germline): MNHEY, SVGAGI. The CDR3 runs to 14 residues. After removal of 4 bases from V and 7 bases from J, the junction contained 5 bases not matched to a gene. CDR3 bases: TGTGCCAGCAGTTCAGGGACAGGGATGCAGCCCCAGCATTTT. Protein sequence: CASSSGTGMQPQHF.

This sequence joins TRBV6-1 and TRBJ2-3; D possibly corresponds to TRBD1 (7 bases). The CDR3 consists of 18 residues. Germline V gives CDR1 MNHNS, CDR2 SASEGT. The V end lost 2 bases, the J end lost 6 bases, and 24 bases lay between the germline ends. Written as DNA, the CDR3 is TGTGCCAGCAGTGAAAGGTCTACGACGACAGGGAGGATTGATACGCAGTATTTT. The encoded protein is CASSERSTTTGRIDTQYF.

The rearrangement joins TRBV28 to TRBJ1-6; D unresolved. V lost 5 bases and J lost 13, with 21 bases in between. The germline V gene has CDR1 MDHEN and CDR2 SYDVKM. The CDR3 is 15 amino acids. The CDR3 region has the DNA TGTGCCAGCAGTCACCAACGGGTTGTAATTGCGCCCCTCCACTTT. Protein sequence: CASSHQRVVIAPLHF.

This chain joins TRBV5-6 and TRBJ2-3; 7 bases agree with TRBD1. In germline, CDR1 is SGHDT, CDR2 YYEEEE. The V gene end was trimmed by 4 bases and the J gene end by 2 bases; junction bases not matched to a gene: 4. The CDR3 runs 14 residues. CDR3 DNA: TGTGCCAGCAGCCTCGGACAGGCCACAGATACGCAGTATTTT. It codes for CASSLGQATDTQYF.

The J gene is TRBJ1-2, the V gene TRBV10-2, with 12 bases matching TRBD1. J gave up 5 bases and V 0 bases, and 4 bases lay outside the gene matches. Looked up from germline, CDR1 is WSHSY and CDR2 is SAAADI. This CDR3 has 16 residues. The CDR3 spells CASSESTGQGAYGYTF. CDR3 nucleotide sequence: TGCGCCAGCAGTGAGTCGACGGGACAGGGGGCATATGGCTACACCTTC.

V and J are TRBV7-9 and TRBJ2-2, with 7 bases fitting TRBD1. CDR1 is SEHNR, CDR2 FQNEAQ, per germline (reference sequence). This CDR3 spans 15 amino acids. With 5 bases clipped from V and 3 bases from J, the junction kept 6 bases outside the gene matches. CDR3: CASSTTGRDTGELFF. CDR3 sequence (DNA): TGTGCCAGCAGCACGACAGGGCGGGACACCGGGGAGCTGTTTTTT.

V and J are TRBV27 and TRBJ2-1; D possibly uses TRBD1 or TRBD2 (5 bases each). Trimming removed 7 bases at V and 0 bases at J, with 13 bases between. The length of the CDR3 is 15 residues. Germline V gives CDR1 MNHEY, CDR2 SMNVEV (reference sequence). The DNA for the CDR3 is TGTGCCAGCACCCGGGGCGTTAGCTCCTACAATGAGCAGTTCTTC. Its protein product is CASTRGVSSYNEQFF.

This clone was found once. The chain combines TRBV11-3 with TRBJ2-3; D remains ambiguous. The V gene lost 0 bases and the J gene lost 3 bases, with 7 bases spanning the gap. Germline V gene sequence: CDR1 SGHNT, CDR2 YENEEA. The CDR3 runs to 14 residues. The CDR3 DNA reads TGTGCCAGCAGCTTAGATACGGATACAGATACGCAGTATTTT. It encodes CASSLDTDTDTQYF.

The V gene is TRBV4-2, the J gene TRBJ1-5; D may be TRBD1 (6 bases). This CDR3 is 15 amino acids long. CDR1 and CDR2 (germline): LGHNA, YNFKEQ. V lost 4 bases and J 3 bases, leaving 13 bases between the germline ends. In nucleotides, the CDR3 is TGTGCCAGCAGCCTATCCGGACAGCTCAATCAGCCCCAGCATTTT. This sequence encodes CASSLSGQLNQPQHF.

The chain links TRBV18 to TRBJ2-7, with 10 bases lining up with TRBD1. CDR3 size: 15 residues. With V trimmed by 5 bases and J by 2 bases, 6 bases remained unmatched. Per the germline V gene, CDR1 is KGHSH and CDR2 is LQKENI. This CDR3 reads CASSFSGTGAYEQYF. The CDR3 DNA reads TGTGCCAGCTCATTCTCCGGGACAGGGGCCTACGAGCAGTACTTC.

The chain is built from TRBV7-8 and TRBJ2-5, with D maybe TRBD1 (6 bases). Trimming removed 5 bases from V and 0 bases from J, with 13 bases in between. The CDR3 runs 15 residues. Germline V gene data show CDR1 as SGHVS and CDR2 as FQNEAQ. The CDR3 sequence is CASSGTQGYQETQYF. Written as DNA, the CDR3 is TGTGCCAGCAGCGGGACACAGGGTTACCAAGAGACCCAGTACTTC.

This clone was seen only once. The chain couples TRBV5-4 to TRBJ1-2; tentative D call: TRBD1 (6 bases). Trimming shortened V by 1 base and J by 5 bases, and 12 bases separated the two germline ends. CDR1 and CDR2 from the germline V gene are SGHNT and YYREEE (reference sequence). The CDR3 runs 14 residues. The CDR3 loop is CASSLPGEIYGYTF. CDR3 DNA: TGTGCCAGCAGCTTGCCAGGGGAGATTTATGGCTACACCTTC.

The chain links TRBV6-6 to TRBJ2-5; D gene uncertain. This CDR3 has 14 residues. CDR1 is MNHNY and CDR2 is SVGAGI in the germline V gene (reference sequence). V lost 2 bases and J 6 bases, leaving 13 bases between the germline ends. The CDR3 here is CASSYNRQSKTQYF. The DNA of the CDR3 is TGTGCCAGCAGTTACAATAGGCAATCGAAGACCCAGTACTTC.

The J gene is TRBJ1-4, the V gene TRBV4-1, with TRBD1 matching over 10 bases. The germline gives CDR1 MGHRA, CDR2 YSYEKL. The CDR3 has 16 residues. Trimming at V came to 4 bases and at J to 8 bases, leaving 10 bases not matched to a gene. The CDR3 here is CASSPIGTGDGEKLFF. The CDR3 DNA sequence: TGCGCCAGCAGCCCAATAGGGACAGGGGACGGGGAAAAACTGTTTTTT.

CDR3 bases: TGTGCCAGCAGCTTAGACCCCATGTATATCTATGGCTACACCTTC. Protein sequence: CASSLDPMYIYGYTF. The J gene is TRBJ1-2, the V gene TRBV7-2; no firm D call. This CDR3 spans 15 amino acids. V was pared by 1 base and J by 4 bases, with 13 bases between. CDR1 SGHTA and CDR2 FQGNSA come from the germline V gene.

The genes are TRBV7-9 and TRBJ1-2; the D is unclear. V lost 8 bases and J 0 bases, leaving 13 bases between the germline ends. Per the germline V gene, CDR1 is SEHNR and CDR2 is FQNEAQ (reference sequence). The CDR3 is 14 amino acids. CDR3 sequence (DNA): TGTGCCAGCCTCAGAGGAGGAGCTAACTATGGCTACACCTTC. It translates to CASLRGGANYGYTF.